The T cell receptor (beta chain) described here comes from a study of T cells in Graves' hyperthyroidism and ophthalmopathy. RNA transcripts yielded amplified TCR beta CDR3 regions. The TCR CDR3 first-round RT-PCR relied on the HTBI primer set. TCRdb passed the multiplex PCR reads through MiXCR, listing each CDR3 protein once. The table includes over 400,000 distinct CDR3 sequences, 14% to 15% detected once. This clonotype was recorded a few times. Its antigen is currently unknown. CDR1 and CDR2 (germline): SGHTA, FQGTGA. The CDR3 sequence is 16 residues long. Trimming took 4 bases from V and 0 from J, leaving 10 bases between them. General study points: Stable hyperthyroidism was separated from ophthalmopathy by a model based on 13 V-J features.

This clonotype was sampled from a man younger than 30 with Graves' ophthalmopathy. This chain links TRBV7-3 with TRBJ2-6; TRBD1 might be the D (6 bases). The sample was blood. The CDR3 DNA sequence: TGTGCCAGCAGCTCGGACAGACCCTCTGGGGCCAACGTCCTGACTTTC. Protein product: CASSSDRPSGANVLTF.